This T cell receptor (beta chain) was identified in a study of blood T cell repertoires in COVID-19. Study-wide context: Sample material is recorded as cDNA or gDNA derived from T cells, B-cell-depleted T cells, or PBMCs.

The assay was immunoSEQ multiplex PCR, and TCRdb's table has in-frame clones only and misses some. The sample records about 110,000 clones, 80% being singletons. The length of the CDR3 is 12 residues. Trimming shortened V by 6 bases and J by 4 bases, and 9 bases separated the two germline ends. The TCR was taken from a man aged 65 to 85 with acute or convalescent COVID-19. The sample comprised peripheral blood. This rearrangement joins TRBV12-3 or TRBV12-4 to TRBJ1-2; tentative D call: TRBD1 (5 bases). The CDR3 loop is CASSQQVYGYTF. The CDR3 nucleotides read TGTGCCAGCAGCCAACAGGTCTATGGCTACACCTTC.